This entry features one TCR beta chain sequence. Its antigen is undetermined. This sample is drawn from a study of CXCR3-negative and CXCR3-positive naive CD8 T cells. Study background: Sequencing gave roughly 130 million TRB reads overall, about 1.5 +/- 0.3 million per library.

CDR1 is MNHNY, CDR2 SVGAGI, per germline (reference sequence). The CDR3 is made up of 12 amino acids. Study-wide findings and caveats: Comparison of naive cells showed more hydrophobic TRB CDR3s in CXCR3-positive than in CXCR3-negative naive cells.

The authors prepared UMI-labeled TRB cDNA libraries by 5' RACE. TCRdb re-called the 5' RACE reads, yielding one record per CDR3 amino acid sequence without DNA. In all, the sample yields about 5,000 distinct CDR3 sequences. A few hundred thousand cells per CD8+ T cell subset were flow-sorted in triplicate. Among CD8+ T cells, naive ones were CD45RO-CCR7+CD27+CD95-. The chain links TRBV6-6 to TRBJ1-1. Sequencing was carried out using naive CXCR3+ CD8+ T cells from blood. Subset given: CD45RO-CCR7+CD27+CD95- naive CD8+ T cells expressing CXCR3 (TNR3+). The source of this sequence is a human donor in good health. Some clones in this sample may be carry-over from other donors' samples. The CDR3 region is CASSYGDAEAFF.